These 18 T cell receptor beta chains originate from one sample sequenced in a study of blood T cell repertoires in COVID-19. Here immunoSEQ multiplex PCR was the method, and the copy in TCRdb shows in-frame clones only, minus some. The data show approximately 280,000 clones, roughly 80% seen once. The sequenced material came from PBMCs or T cells enriched from blood (not recorded which). The source is a middle-aged man who had been exposed to COVID-19.

The rearrangement uses TRBV10-3 and TRBJ2-3; D is unresolved. The CDR3 is 15 residues long. The germline gives CDR1 ENHRY, CDR2 SYGVKD. V gave up 4 bases and J gave up 1 base, with 12 bases separating them. This CDR3 is CAISALGERTDTQYF. The CDR3 DNA reads as TGTGCCATCAGTGCTCTAGGAGAACGCACAGATACGCAGTATTTT.

Worth noting for this clone: In the same sample, other DNA sequences code for this CDR3. V and J are TRBV19 and TRBJ1-3; possibly TRBD1 for D (6 bases). Looked up from germline, CDR1 is LNHDA and CDR2 is SQIVND (reference sequence). The V end lost 6 bases, the J end lost 0 bases, and 12 bases lay between the germline ends. The CDR3 totals 15 residues. CDR3 in DNA: TGTGCCAGTAGCGACACAGGGCTCTCTGGAAACACCATATATTTT. Protein: CASSDTGLSGNTIYF.

The chain couples TRBV6-1 to TRBJ1-3, with D possibly being TRBD1 (5 bases). The CDR3 is made up of 15 amino acids. V was clipped by 0 bases and J by 2 bases, with 8 bases between them. The germline gives CDR1 MNHNS, CDR2 SASEGT. The CDR3 coding sequence is TGTGCCAGCAGTGAAGCGTGGGGGGCTGGAAACACCATATATTTT. Amino acids: CASSEAWGAGNTIYF.

This chain joins TRBV15 and TRBJ2-7; D possibly corresponds to TRBD1 (5 bases). V shed 3 bases and J shed 7 bases, with 13 bases lying between them. Germline V gives CDR1 LNHNV, CDR2 YYDKDF (reference sequence). The CDR3 loop spans 13 amino acids. The CDR3 sequence is CATSRKGSGEQYF. The CDR3 DNA is TGTGCCACCAGCAGGAAGGGGTCCGGAGAGCAGTACTTC.

The chain combines TRBV12-3 or TRBV12-4 with TRBJ1-1; no definite D call. CDR3 length: 13 amino acids. Trimming took 7 bases from V and 6 from J, leaving 15 bases between them. The DNA of the CDR3 is TGTGCCAGCACCTCCGGTGAACGCGCTGAAGCTTTCTTT. Its protein is CASTSGERAEAFF.

The V call is TRBV30, the J call TRBJ2-4; 7 bases match TRBD1. The CDR3 spans 13 residues. Germline V gene lookup returns CDR1 GTSNPN and CDR2 SVGIG (reference sequence). The trim removed 1 base at V and 8 bases at J, leaving 5 bases unmatched. The CDR3 nucleotides read TGTGCCTGGAGTGCTTCTACAGGGGACATTCAGTACTTC. As protein: CAWSASTGDIQYF. Full variable domain (outside the CDR3, taken from reference TRBV30 and TRBJ2-4): SQTIHQWPATLVQPVGSPLSLECTVEGTSNPNLYWYRQAAGRGLQLLFYSVGIGQISSEVPQNLSASRPQDRQFILSSKKLLLSDSGFYLCAWSASTGDIQYFGAGTRLSVL.

The chain couples TRBV5-6 to TRBJ2-5; D not resolved. V lost 2 bases, J lost 5 bases, and 10 bases lay in between. The V gene's germline CDR1 is SGHDT and CDR2 YYEEEE. The CDR3 has 13 amino acids. CDR3 DNA: TGTGCCAGCAGCTTTGGTAGAAGCGAGACCCAGTACTTC. Protein: CASSFGRSETQYF.

The J gene is TRBJ1-2, the V gene TRBV28; D ambiguous. This CDR3 region has 11 residues. Germline V gene lookup returns CDR1 MDHEN and CDR2 SYDVKM. DNA of the CDR3: TGTGCTACGAACTCTAACTATGGCTACACCTTC. Encoded protein: CATNSNYGYTF.

The chain has TRBV5-1 and TRBJ1-4; 10 nucleotides line up with TRBD1. There are 15 residues in the CDR3. Per the germline V gene, CDR1 is SGHRS and CDR2 is YFSETQ. V shed 4 bases, J shed 1 base, and the junction held 1 base outside the gene matches. CDR3 sequence reads: CASSGDRGTNEKLFF. CDR3 coding DNA: TGCGCCAGCAGCGGGGACAGGGGAACTAATGAAAAACTGTTTTTT.

The chain employs TRBV11-2 and TRBJ2-2; 7 nucleotides line up with TRBD2. This CDR3 contains 17 residues. V was pared by 5 bases and J by 4 bases, with 13 bases of the junction left unmatched. Germline assignment: CDR1 SGHAT and CDR2 FQNNGV. The CDR3 DNA follows: TGTGCCAGCAGCGACCTAGCGGTTAGACGGGTCACCGGGGAGCTGTTTTTT. Residues: CASSDLAVRRVTGELFF.

The rearrangement uses TRBV6-5 and TRBJ1-2; D might be TRBD1 (5 bases). Trimming shortened V by 0 bases and J by 3 bases, and 8 bases separated the two germline ends. The CDR3 sequence is 14 residues long. Germline CDR1 and CDR2: MNHEY and SVGAGI. The CDR3 DNA reads TGTGCCAGCAGTTACTCGCCGGGGGACTATGGCTACACCTTC. Protein sequence: CASSYSPGDYGYTF.

The gene calls are TRBV7-8 and TRBJ2-7, with 11 bases identical to TRBD2. This CDR3 has 13 residues. Germline lookup yields CDR1 SGHVS and CDR2 FQNEAQ. V dropped 7 bases and J dropped 5; count of bases not matched to a gene: 4. The CDR3 spells CASKLAGDHEQYF. CDR3 DNA sequence: TGTGCCAGCAAACTAGCGGGAGACCACGAGCAGTACTTC.

The chain employs TRBV13 and TRBJ1-6; the D is unclear. The CDR3 has 14 amino acids. Germline CDR1 is PRHDT and CDR2 is FYEKMQ (reference sequence). The ends were cut back, 6 bases at V and 7 bases at J, with 13 bases in the middle. The CDR3 protein is CASSPGRANSPLHF. As DNA, the CDR3 is TGTGCCAGCAGTCCCGGGAGGGCGAATTCACCCCTCCACTTT.

In nucleotides, the CDR3 is TGTGCCAGTAGGTACCGGACAGCATATGGCTACACCTTC. It yields the protein CASRYRTAYGYTF. This sequence joins TRBV19 and TRBJ1-2; weak D call: TRBD1 (6 bases). The CDR3 runs 13 residues. Between the trimmed V and J ends, which lost 6 bases and 5 bases, there was a span of 13 bases. Germline values: CDR1 LNHDA, CDR2 SQIVND (reference sequence).

The CDR3 loop reads CASSLRQGRGNTIYF. The CDR3 DNA is TGTGCCAGCAGCCTCCGACAGGGAAGAGGAAACACCATATATTTT. The V and J genes are TRBV11-2 and TRBJ1-3; TRBD1 aligns across 7 bases. The germline V gene has CDR1 SGHAT and CDR2 FQNNGV. Germline trimming cut 5 bases from V and 4 bases from J; bases unmatched to any gene: 8. The CDR3 covers 15 residues.

The chain employs TRBV7-9 and TRBJ2-5; 7 bases match TRBD1. Trimming removed 1 base from V and 3 bases from J; junction bases left unmatched: 2. CDR3 size: 14 residues. Germline V gene data show CDR1 as SEHNR and CDR2 as FQNEAQ (reference sequence). The CDR3, as DNA: TGTGCCAGCAGCTTAGATCAGGGGGAAGAGACCCAGTACTTC. Protein: CASSLDQGEETQYF.

The DNA for the CDR3 is TGTGCCAGCAGCCAAACACTAGCGGGCCCAGATACGCAGTATTTT. It codes for CASSQTLAGPDTQYF. The rearrangement joins TRBV3-1 (or the pseudogene TRBV3-2) to TRBJ2-3, with TRBD2 matching 9 bases. CDR3 length equals 15 residues. J gave up 4 bases and V 2 bases, and 4 bases lay outside the gene matches. Germline CDR1 LGHDT, CDR2 YNNKEL (reference sequence).

The chain employs TRBV6-4 and TRBJ2-4; tentatively, D is TRBD2 (6 bases). CDR1 and CDR2 from the germline V gene are MRHNA and SNTAGT. Trimming removed 4 bases at V and 0 bases at J, with 19 bases between. This CDR3 spans 18 amino acids. CDR3 amino acids: CASSVGVRDPIAKNIQYF. CDR3 bases: TGTGCCAGCAGTGTCGGTGTGCGGGACCCCATAGCCAAAAACATTCAGTACTTC.